The next 19 T cell receptor beta chains were all read from a single sample in a study of PD-L1 blockade in urothelial cancer. Time point indicated: peripheral blood 6 weeks after treatment start. Method: immunoSEQ multiplex PCR; TCRdb's copy keeps in-frame clones and lacks some. There are about 120,000 clones in the sample; around nine tenths occur only once, and around 1.7% lies in the top ten. The sample was PBMCs, taken around atezolizumab (anti-PD-L1) treatment. These receptors were obtained from a man in his sixties with urothelial cancer.

V gene TRBV25-1 combines with J gene TRBJ2-1; a weak D match, TRBD2 (5 bases). V gave up 9 bases and J gave up 2 bases, with 14 bases separating them. There are 14 residues in the CDR3. Germline lookup yields CDR1 MGHDK and CDR2 SYGVNS. The CDR3 nucleotides read TGTGCCAGTGGTCGCACGGGGACCTACAATGAGCAGTTCTTC. Protein product: CASGRTGTYNEQFF.

The V call is TRBV7-9, the J call TRBJ2-1, with 7 bases identical to TRBD1. This CDR3 comprises 12 residues. The V gene end was trimmed by 5 bases and the J gene end by 15 bases; junction bases not matched to a gene: 10. Germline-derived CDR1 and CDR2 are SEHNR and FQNEAQ (reference sequence). CDR3 region: CASSLPQGLGFF. The CDR3 DNA reads as TGTGCCAGCAGCCTCCCACAGGGGTTGGGGTTCTTC.

The chain combines TRBV7-3 with TRBJ2-2; TRBD2 might be the D (5 bases). The CDR3 has 16 residues. The germline CDR1 and CDR2 sequences are SGHTA and FQGTGA. V was shortened by 5 bases and J by 2 bases, with 15 bases between the two germline ends. CDR3 nucleotides: TGTGCCAGCAGCCCCCCGGGAAACCAAAACACCGGGGAGCTGTTTTTT. Its translation: CASSPPGNQNTGELFF. Based on the CDR3 plus reference TRBV7-3 and TRBJ2-2, the full variable domain is GAGVSQTPSNKVTEKGKYVELRCDPISGHTALYWYRQSLGQGPEFLIYFQGTGAADDSGLPNDRFFAVRPEGSVSTLKIQRTERGDSAVYLCASSPPGNQNTGELFFGEGSRLTVL.

This clone was found once. The V and J genes are TRBV4-2 and TRBJ1-4, with 7 bases fitting TRBD1. V shed 3 bases, J shed 0 bases, and the junction held 16 bases outside the gene matches. Germline CDR1 and CDR2: LGHNA and YNFKEQ. The CDR3 loop spans 20 amino acids. CDR3 residues: CASSQLRGTEDFATNEKLFF. As DNA, the CDR3 is TGTGCCAGCAGCCAGTTACGTGGGACAGAAGATTTTGCAACTAATGAAAAACTGTTTTTT.

This chain uses TRBV25-1 with TRBJ1-4; TRBD1 matches at 7 bases. The CDR3 has 15 amino acids. The germline CDR1 and CDR2 sequences are MGHDK and SYGVNS. Losses at the gene ends were 7 bases for V and 8 bases for J; bases not matched to a gene: 13. The CDR3 here is CASTYGTARSEKLFF. As DNA, the CDR3 is TGTGCCAGCACCTATGGGACAGCAAGGTCCGAAAAACTGTTTTTT. The full variable domain, its missing parts supplied by reference TRBV25-1 and TRBJ1-4, is EADIYQTPRYLVIGTGKKITLECSQTMGHDKMYWYQQDPGMELHLIHYSYGVNSTEKGDLSSESTVSRIRTEHFPLTLESARPSHTSQYLCASTYGTARSEKLFFGSGTQLSVL.

Points on this clone: Other nucleotide sequences in the sample specify the same CDR3. V usage is TRBV18 and J usage is TRBJ2-7; D is perhaps TRBD2 (6 bases). Trimming removed 3 bases from V and 0 bases from J, with 9 bases in between. Germline CDR1 KGHSH, CDR2 LQKENI. The CDR3 has 14 amino acids. CDR3 region: CASSPRRDSYEQYF. For the CDR3, the DNA is TGTGCCAGCTCACCTCGGCGGGACTCCTACGAGCAGTACTTC. The whole variable domain, remainder taken from reference TRBV18 and TRBJ2-7, is NAGVMQNPRHLVRRRGQEARLRCSPMKGHSHVYWYRQLPEEGLKFMVYLQKENIIDESGMPKERFSAEFPKEGPSILRIQQVVRGDSAAYFCASSPRRDSYEQYFGPGTRLTVT.

The chain employs TRBV7-9 and TRBJ2-2, with D possibly matching TRBD2 (6 bases). The germline V gene encodes CDR1 SEHNR and CDR2 FQNEAQ (reference sequence). V was shortened by 1 base and J by 6 bases, with 9 bases between the two germline ends. This CDR3 contains 14 residues. The CDR3 region is CASSLDTGAGELFF. The CDR3 DNA sequence: TGTGCCAGCAGCTTAGATACGGGGGCCGGGGAGCTGTTTTTT.

This clone was seen a single time. The chain employs TRBV27 and TRBJ1-1; a weak D match, TRBD1 (6 bases). This CDR3 has 15 amino acids. V lost 7 bases and J lost 1, with 16 bases in between. Germline V gene data show CDR1 as MNHEY and CDR2 as SMNVEV (reference sequence). In DNA form, the CDR3 reads TGTGCCAGCACCGTCAGGGGAGGGAAGAACACTGAAGCTTTCTTT. This encodes CASTVRGGKNTEAFF.

The rearrangement links TRBV6-1 to TRBJ2-1, with TRBD2 matching 9 bases. V dropped 1 base and J dropped 4; count of bases not matched to a gene: 11. This CDR3 contains 18 residues. Germline V gene sequence: CDR1 MNHNS, CDR2 SASEGT. The CDR3 DNA is TGTGCCAGCAGTGAAGTTCCCCAGACTAGCGGAAATTACAATGAGCAGTTCTTC. Amino acid sequence: CASSEVPQTSGNYNEQFF.

J is TRBJ2-3 and V is TRBV20-1, with D hard to call. V dropped 5 bases and J dropped 10 bases, with 10 bases sitting between them. Germline V gives CDR1 DFQATT, CDR2 SNEGSKA (reference sequence). The CDR3 is made up of 10 amino acids. This CDR3 reads CSAQTQAQYF. The CDR3 bases are TGCAGTGCTCAGACCCAGGCGCAGTATTTT.

The CDR3 nucleotides are TGTGCCAGCAGCTTCAATCGATGGAGACAGGGGGGGTCTGGCTACACCTTC. Its translation is CASSFNRWRQGGSGYTF. The V and J genes are TRBV7-9 and TRBJ1-2; 9 bases line up with TRBD1. Germline V gives CDR1 SEHNR, CDR2 FQNEAQ (reference sequence). J was trimmed by 7 bases and V by 3 bases; bases with no gene match: 15. The CDR3 has 17 amino acids.

The V and J genes are TRBV5-1 and TRBJ2-2; D not certain. The CDR3 has 16 residues. V lost 0 bases and J 6 bases, leaving 15 bases between the germline ends. Germline loops: CDR1 SGHRS, CDR2 YFSETQ. CDR3 coding DNA: TGCGCCAGCAGCTTGGAAACAGCCCTTTGGGCCGGGGAGCTGTTTTTT. It specifies CASSLETALWAGELFF.

The J gene is TRBJ2-5, the V gene TRBV4-2, with a weak D call TRBD2 (5 bases). Germline V CDR1 and CDR2: LGHNA, YNFKEQ. Trimming took 1 base from V and 4 from J, leaving 10 bases between them. This CDR3 has 14 residues. The CDR3: CASSQAGAGETQYF. CDR3 in DNA: TGTGCCAGCAGCCAAGCTGGCGCGGGAGAGACCCAGTACTTC.

V gene TRBV27 combines with J gene TRBJ2-7, with a weak D call TRBD2 (6 bases). The V gene's germline CDR1 is MNHEY and CDR2 SMNVEV (reference sequence). The length of the CDR3 is 12 residues. Trimming shortened V by 6 bases and J by 4 bases, and 10 bases separated the two germline ends. The CDR3 reads CASSGGNYEQYF. Written as DNA, the CDR3 is TGTGCCAGCAGCGGAGGGAATTACGAGCAGTACTTC.

The chain is built from TRBV7-2 and TRBJ2-1, with 9 bases that match TRBD2. CDR3 length: 15 residues. The V and J ends lost 1 base and 9 bases, in that order; junction bases with no gene match: 7. From germline, CDR1 is SGHTA and CDR2 FQGNSA. Here the CDR3 reads CASSLVAGEIGEQFF. CDR3 coding DNA: TGTGCCAGCAGCTTAGTAGCGGGGGAAATTGGTGAGCAGTTCTTC. The full variable domain, rest sourced from reference TRBV7-2 and TRBJ2-1, is GAGVSQSPSNKVTEKGKDVELRCDPISGHTALYWYRQSLGQGLEFLIYFQGNSAPDKSGLPSDRFSAERTGGSVSTLTIQRTQQEDSAVYLCASSLVAGEIGEQFFGPGTRLTVL.

The rearrangement links TRBV4-3 to TRBJ1-6; 12 nucleotides match TRBD1. The trim removed 1 base at V and 8 bases at J, leaving 12 bases unmatched. Looked up from germline, CDR1 is LGHNA and CDR2 is YSLEER. The CDR3 is 19 amino acids. The CDR3 sequence is CASSQGHSGTGGSYSPLHF. CDR3 nucleotide sequence: TGCGCCAGCAGCCAAGGACACTCCGGGACAGGGGGCTCGTATTCACCCCTCCACTTT.

The rearrangement links TRBV18 to TRBJ1-1; D unclear. Germline V CDR1 and CDR2: KGHSH, LQKENI. The CDR3 length is 14 residues. V lost 5 bases, J lost 1 base, and 11 bases lay in between. CDR3 sequence reads: CASSSASENTEAFF. As DNA, the CDR3 is TGTGCCAGCTCAAGTGCCAGCGAGAACACTGAAGCTTTCTTT.

The rearrangement uses TRBV19 and TRBJ2-1; the D gene is possibly TRBD2 (5 bases). With 3 bases removed from V and 6 bases from J, the gap between germline ends came to 12 bases. The CDR3 is 14 residues long. Germline CDR1 and CDR2: LNHDA and SQIVND (reference sequence). CDR3 sequence reads: CASSMISSINEQFF. The DNA of the CDR3 is TGTGCCAGTAGTATGATCTCTAGCATCAATGAGCAGTTCTTC.

The gene calls are TRBV5-1 and TRBJ2-7; tentatively, D is TRBD1 (6 bases). Trimming left V 4 bases short and J 7 bases short, with 18 bases between. Germline V gene data show CDR1 as SGHRS and CDR2 as YFSETQ. This CDR3 comprises 14 residues. The CDR3 loop reads CASSLQGGSVEQYF. CDR3 nucleotides: TGCGCCAGCAGCCTACAGGGCGGGTCGGTGGAGCAGTACTTC. Complete variable domain (other parts from reference TRBV5-1 and TRBJ2-7): KAGVTQTPRYLIKTRGQQVTLSCSPISGHRSVSWYQQTPGQGLQFLFEYFSETQRNKGNFPGRFSGRQFSNSRSEMNVSTLELGDSALYLCASSLQGGSVEQYFGPGTRLTVT.